This T cell receptor (beta chain) was found in a study of blood T cell repertoires in COVID-19 (dated by TCRdb to the early 2020s). Some background on the complete study: The collaborator samples originated in the United States, Italy and Spain and spanned the acute and convalescent phases of COVID-19. The dataset comprised deeply sampled blood TCRbeta repertoires from subjects exposed to, actively infected with, or recovered from COVID-19. A de-identified subject ID, COVID-19 status, age in years and sex were almost always included in the sample metadata. The samples were drawn from the first 160 participants of the ongoing ImmuneRACE study and from 1,254 subjects provided by 6 global collaborators. A freely available public database, intended as a resource for researchers studying the immune response to SARS-CoV-2, is where the repertoires were released. HLA class I and class II types, where available, came from metadata supplied by the sample provider rather than from assay-based typing. The material from the prospective study consisted of cDNA or gDNA derived from T cells, B-cell-depleted T cells, or PBMCs. Summary of the overall study and its limitations: Clinical and demographic metadata were provided uncurated, with the amount varying by source and participant.

A remark on this clone: Its binding antigen is unknown. Base qualities are missing; no much larger clone stands one base away. The same CDR3 can be traced to other DNA sequences in this sample.

Whole blood was collected in K2EDTA tubes by collaborating institutions according to the institutions' own protocols. For TCRbeta analysis, collaborators shipped samples in one of three forms: frozen whole blood, isolated PBMCs, or DNA extracted from either of those sample types. TCRbeta CDR3 regions were amplified from genomic DNA by means of the immunoSEQ Assay, a bias-controlled multiplex PCR. Turning to the authors' computational methods: The number of nucleated cells in each sample was estimated by amplification of reference gene primers within the assay. To quantify the absolute abundance of each unique TCRbeta CDR3 rearrangement, sequence reads were collapsed and filtered. For each sample, productive Simpson clonality was calculated by taking the square root of Simpson's diversity index across productive rearrangements. Not all clones reach the TCRdb copy of this immuneACCESS table, which keeps in-frame sequences only. Checked studies attribute under half of the gap to unresolved V genes and leave the rest unexplained. V and J calls and clone size are as listed in that table; D and trimming were resolved from the DNA. This sample lists around 63,000 clones; about 84% were detected once. The ten largest clonotypes hold approximately 7.2% of the sample.

The V end loses 3 bases and the J end loses 2 bases, and a stretch of 7 bases separates them. From cysteine to phenylalanine, the CDR3 is 13 amino acids long. Only the CDR3 DNA is retained, 39 bases long and in frame from the first base. This clonotype was sampled from a man in his sixties with acute or convalescent COVID-19. The sequenced sample consisted of peripheral blood. The V and J segments used are TRBV12-3 or TRBV12-4 and TRBJ1-1, with the D segment identity uncertain. CDR3 reads: CASSFGGNTEAFF. The DNA reads as follows: TGTGCCAGCAGTTTCGGTGGTAACACTGAAGCTTTCTTT.